This T cell receptor beta chain originates from a study of siplizumab effects on memory and regulatory T cells. Study-level findings and limits: Alloreactive sequences whose origin lay in unstimulated CD4+ memory cells were significantly reduced by siplizumab.

TCRdb's copy holds only in-frame clones and misses some; the assay was immunoSEQ multiplex PCR. Here the sample spans 110,000 or so clones, more than 85% being singletons. The CDR3 loop spans 12 amino acids. The V gene lost 8 bases and the J gene lost 3 bases, with 9 bases spanning the gap. Per germline, CDR1 SGHNT and CDR2 YENEEA. As concerns this clone: What it binds is not known.

The source is a human donor in good health. The sample taken for sequencing was CD4+ T cells sorted from blood. The chain links TRBV11-3 to TRBJ2-3; D may match TRBD1 or TRBD2 (6 bases each). The CDR3 DNA sequence: TGTGCCAGCCGGGGGCCAACAGATACGCAGTATTTT. It codes for CASRGPTDTQYF. Together with reference TRBV11-3 and TRBJ2-3, the CDR3 gives the full variable domain: EAGVVQSPRYKIIEKKQPVAFWCNPISGHNTLYWYLQNLGQGPELLIRYENEEAVDDSQLPKDRFSAERLKGVDSTLKIQPAELGDSAVYLCASRGPTDTQYFGPGTRLTVL.